The rows below give T cell receptor beta chains drawn from one sample of a study of OX40 agonist ivuxolimab in advanced cancers. Generated by immunoSEQ multiplex PCR, the TCRdb table keeps only in-frame clones and is missing some. The data contain around 63,000 clones, approximately 92% of them singletons. The specimen was CD4+ or CD8+ T cells sorted from blood, collected in a trial of the OX40 agonist ivuxolimab. The receptors derive from an adult with an advanced solid tumor such as melanoma, head and neck, liver or kidney cancer. CDR3s include the opening cysteine and the closing phenylalanine or tryptophan. A D gene is named only where the DNA matches it firmly. Size values are once, few and many counts, or a class for expanded clones, and some rows have none.

NA	TRBV5-6	NA	TRBJ1-4	CASSRWSHATNEKLFF	TGTGCCAGCTCCCGTTGGTCGCACGCAACTAATGAAAAACTGTTTTTT
TRBD1	TRBV6-1	NA	TRBJ2-1	CASSKTGDEQFF	TGTGCCAGCAGCAAGACAGGGGATGAGCAGTTCTTC
NA	TRBV11-2	NA	TRBJ2-1	CASSLAGLEQFF	TGTGCCAGCAGCTTAGCGGGGCTTGAGCAGTTCTTC
NA	TRBV6-1	NA	TRBJ1-6	CASRSTDRSPLHF	TGTGCCAGCAGATCGACAGATCGTTCACCCCTCCACTTT
NA	TRBV5-4	once	TRBJ2-1	CASSFALTGNANNEQFF	TGTGCCAGCAGCTTCGCCCTCACAGGGAATGCTAACAATGAGCAGTTCTTC
TRBD1	TRBV15	NA	TRBJ2-1	CATSKPGQGALYEQFF	TGTGCCACCAGCAAACCGGGACAGGGGGCATTATATGAGCAGTTCTTC
NA	TRBV5-1	once	TRBJ1-5	CASSLKKRQPSTYSNQPQHF	TGCGCCAGCAGCTTGAAAAAGAGACAGCCTTCGACTTATAGCAATCAGCCCCAGCATTTT
TRBD1	TRBV20-1	NA	TRBJ2-3	CSADRADTQYF	TGCAGTGCGGACAGGGCGGATACGCAGTATTTT
NA	TRBV12-5	NA	TRBJ2-1	CASGPGLSYNEQFF	TGTGCTAGTGGCCCGGGTCTTTCCTACAATGAGCAGTTCTTC
TRBD1	TRBV5-1	NA	TRBJ2-1	CASSLDRGSSNEQFF	TGCGCCAGCAGCTTGGACAGGGGCTCGAGCAATGAGCAGTTCTTC
NA	TRBV19	once	TRBJ1-5	CASSIMALSNQPQHF	TGTGCCAGTAGTATCATGGCTTTAAGCAATCAGCCCCAGCATTTT
TRBD1	TRBV29-1	NA	TRBJ1-3	CSVDDTGTGAGNTIYF	TGCAGCGTGGACGACACCGGGACAGGGGCTGGAAACACCATATATTTT
NA	TRBV28	NA	TRBJ2-5	CASSLWSGAETQYF	TGTGCCAGCAGTTTATGGTCAGGGGCAGAGACCCAGTACTTC